This T cell receptor beta chain was documented in a study of glioma-infiltrating T cells after dendritic cell vaccination. General observations from the study: Complete blood and tumor specimen sets were limited to few patients.

Time point given: after dendritic cell vaccination, including at tumor progression/relapse. Germline CDR1 GTSNPN, CDR2 SVGIG (reference sequence). The V and J ends lost 5 bases and 3 bases respectively, with 13 bases between them. The CDR3 length is 13 residues. Comments on this clone: Its antigen remains unknown.

Clones were read by immunoSEQ multiplex PCR, and TCRdb kept only the in-frame ones, dropping some. Here the sample spans tens of thousands of clones, about four fifths being singletons. Sequencing was performed on blood, taken after dendritic cell vaccination. The clonotype originates from a human donor with glioblastoma. The chain links TRBV30 to TRBJ2-5, with a tentative D call TRBD2 (6 bases). Written as DNA, the CDR3 is TGTGCCTGGTCATGGGGAGGAAAAGAGACCCAGTACTTC. It translates to CAWSWGGKETQYF.